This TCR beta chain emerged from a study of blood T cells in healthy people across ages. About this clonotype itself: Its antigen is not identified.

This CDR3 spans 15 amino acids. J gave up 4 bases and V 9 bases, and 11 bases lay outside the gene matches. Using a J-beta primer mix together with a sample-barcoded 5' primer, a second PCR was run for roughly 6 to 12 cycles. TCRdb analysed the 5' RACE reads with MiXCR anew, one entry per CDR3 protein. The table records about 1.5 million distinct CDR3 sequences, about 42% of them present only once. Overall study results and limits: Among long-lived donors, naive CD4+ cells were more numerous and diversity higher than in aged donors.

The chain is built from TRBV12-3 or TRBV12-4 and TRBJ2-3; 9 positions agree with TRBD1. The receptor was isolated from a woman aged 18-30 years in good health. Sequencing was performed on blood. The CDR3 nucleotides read TGTGCCAGTATATCCCCGGGACAGGGTGCAGATACGCAGTATTTT. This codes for CASISPGQGADTQYF.